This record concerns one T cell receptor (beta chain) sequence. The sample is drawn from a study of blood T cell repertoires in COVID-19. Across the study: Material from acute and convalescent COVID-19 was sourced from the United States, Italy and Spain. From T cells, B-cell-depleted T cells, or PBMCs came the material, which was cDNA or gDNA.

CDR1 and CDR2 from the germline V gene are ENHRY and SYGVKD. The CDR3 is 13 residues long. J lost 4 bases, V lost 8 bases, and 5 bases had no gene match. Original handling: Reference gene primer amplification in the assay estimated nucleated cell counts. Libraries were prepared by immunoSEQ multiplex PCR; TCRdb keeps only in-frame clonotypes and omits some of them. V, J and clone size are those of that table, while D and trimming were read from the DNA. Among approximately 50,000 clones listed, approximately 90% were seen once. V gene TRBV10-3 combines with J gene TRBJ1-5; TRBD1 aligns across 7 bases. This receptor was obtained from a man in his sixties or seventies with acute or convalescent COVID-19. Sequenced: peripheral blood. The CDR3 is CAIQGQMNQPQHF. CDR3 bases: TGTGCCATCCAGGGACAGATGAATCAGCCCCAGCATTTT.